The present entry profiles one T cell receptor beta chain with its context. Its target is not known. This sample stems from a study of response to subunit inactivated influenza vaccine. Findings and caveats of the study: Each seasonal influenza vaccination, the authors suggested, recruits few new T cells.

CDR1 and CDR2 from the germline V gene are SGHDN and FVKESK. V lost 1 base, J lost 3 bases, and 14 bases lay in between. The CDR3 extends over 16 amino acids. TCRdb independently ran MiXCR on the RT-PCR reads; one entry per CDR3 protein. The table includes some 500,000 distinct CDR3 sequences, 16% detected once. The receptor's source is a man in his fifties or sixties who received an inactivated influenza vaccine. Sample: CD4+ T cells sorted from PBMCs, taken approximately 25 months after vaccination. This chain uses TRBV14 with TRBJ2-3, with TRBD1 as a possible D gene (6 bases). CDR3 region: CASSQASYRETDTQYF. The DNA for the CDR3 is TGTGCCAGCAGCCAAGCGTCTTACAGGGAGACAGATACGCAGTATTTT.